A single sample is the source of the 8 T cell receptor beta chains below, sequenced in a study of regulatory T cells in long-lasting Graves disease. Time point indicated: newly diagnosed GD, antithyroid drugs for less than 3 months. PBMC RNA was the source of the TCR library. CDR3-region Arm-PCR and iRepertoire HTBI primers produced the TCR beta libraries. From the multiplex PCR reads, TCRdb called clonotypes with MiXCR, one entry per CDR3 protein. The data hold 400,000 to 500,000 distinct CDR3 sequences, with roughly 15% observed a single time. These data were also reused for a study on T cells in Graves' hyperthyroidism and ophthalmopathy.

The specimen comprised peripheral blood mononuclear cells (PBMCs), sampled at new diagnosis, from a patient treated with antithyroid drugs. All receptors derive from a woman younger than 35 with Graves disease.

This clonotype was observed at least ten times. The J gene is TRBJ1-5, the V gene TRBV28; no definite D call. This CDR3 spans 12 amino acids. V was trimmed by 6 bases and J by 1 base, leaving 4 bases between them. Germline V CDR1 and CDR2: MDHEN, SYDVKM. The CDR3 DNA follows: TGTGCCAGCAGAATCAGCAATCAGCCCCAGCATTTT. This codes for CASRISNQPQHF.

This chain connects TRBV9 to TRBJ2-3; no firm D call. V was clipped by 4 bases and J by 0 bases, with 15 bases between them. Looked up from germline, CDR1 is SGDLS and CDR2 is YYNGEE. There are 16 residues in the CDR3. CDR3 in amino acids: CASSLDRHLSTDTQYF. DNA of the CDR3: TGTGCCAGCAGCTTGGATCGACACCTTAGCACAGATACGCAGTATTTT.

A remark on this clonotype: A single base separates this from a much larger clone, so it may be a read error. The chain joins TRBV6-1 to TRBJ1-2; 10 bases align to TRBD1. Unmatched junction bases numbered 5, after V lost 6 bases and J lost 4 bases. The germline V gene has CDR1 MNHNS and CDR2 SASEGT. This CDR3 region has 14 residues. The CDR3 spells CASSRRTGGYGYTF. CDR3 nucleotide sequence: TGTGCCAGCAGCCGTCGGACAGGGGGCTATGGCTACACCTTC.

A few counts support this clonotype. The chain joins TRBV7-6 to TRBJ2-7; D possibly uses TRBD1 or TRBD2 (7 bases each). CDR1 is SGHVS, CDR2 FNYEAQ, per germline. The CDR3 totals 16 residues. V was shortened by 4 bases and J by 3 bases, with 19 bases between the two germline ends. This CDR3 reads CASSSLGGTAIYEQYF. DNA of the CDR3: TGTGCCAGCAGCTCCCTGGGAGGGACAGCTATCTACGAGCAGTACTTC. The variable domain in full, completed from reference TRBV7-6 and TRBJ2-7, reads GAGVSQSPRYKVTKRGQDVALRCDPISGHVSLYWYRQALGQGPEFLTYFNYEAQQDKSGLPNDRFSAERPEGSISTLTIQRTEQRDSAMYRCASSSLGGTAIYEQYFGPGTRLTVT.

Ten or more counts support this clonotype. V is TRBV5-1 and J is TRBJ2-1, with 15 bases that match TRBD2. The germline CDR1 and CDR2 sequences are SGHRS and YFSETQ. CDR3 size: 15 residues. With V trimmed by 5 bases and J by 9 bases, 6 bases remained unmatched. CDR3 DNA: TGCGCCAGCAGACTCGGACTAGCGGGAGGGAGTGAGCAGTTCTTC. Residues: CASRLGLAGGSEQFF.

This clonotype was seen at least ten times. This rearrangement joins TRBV6-7 to TRBJ2-1, with 9 bases lining up with TRBD2. TRBV6-7 is an ORF for which the function is uncertain. This CDR3 region has 17 residues. With V trimmed by 5 bases and J by 1 base, 9 bases remained unmatched. CDR3 sequence: CASSQISGSKSYNEQFF. CDR3 nucleotide sequence: TGTGCCAGCAGTCAAATTAGCGGGAGCAAGTCCTACAATGAGCAGTTCTTC.

The chain uses TRBV25-1 and TRBJ2-1, with 10 bases fitting TRBD1. Germline lookup yields CDR1 MGHDK and CDR2 SYGVNS. With 6 bases clipped from V and 6 bases from J, the junction kept 8 bases outside the gene matches. This CDR3 region has 15 residues. The CDR3 here is CASRAGTGAINEQFF. For the CDR3, the DNA is TGTGCCAGCAGAGCCGGGACAGGGGCGATCAATGAGCAGTTCTTC.

The chain has TRBV28 and TRBJ1-3; no clear D gene. Germline values: CDR1 MDHEN, CDR2 SYDVKM. The CDR3 has 14 residues. Trimming took 5 bases from V and 3 from J, leaving 11 bases between them. Written as DNA, the CDR3 is TGTGCCAGCAGTCCCCCCGTGCGTGGAAACACCATATATTTT. This gives the protein CASSPPVRGNTIYF.